This T cell receptor (beta chain) is drawn from a study of blood T cell repertoires in COVID-19. The wider study: Researchers got acute and convalescent COVID-19 samples from the United States, Italy and Spain. PBMCs, B-cell-depleted T cells, or T cells were the source of the cDNA or gDNA that made up the material.

Per the germline V gene, CDR1 is LNHDA and CDR2 is SQIVND (reference sequence). The CDR3 runs 15 residues. The V end lost 3 bases, the J end lost 7 bases, and 16 bases lay between the germline ends. Original processing notes: Nucleated cell counts were estimated from reference gene primer amplification. The protocol was immunoSEQ multiplex PCR, while the TCRdb copy is restricted to in-frame clones and leaves out a portion. V, J and clone size are taken as reported in that table, and D and trimming were inferred from the DNA itself. Here the sample spans 150,000 to 200,000 clones, roughly 79% being singletons.

Sequenced material: peripheral blood. This sequence joins TRBV19 and TRBJ1-3, with a weak D call TRBD1 (5 bases). The origin of this receptor is a woman in her 70s with acute or convalescent COVID-19. The DNA of the CDR3 is TGTGCCAGTAGTATTATGTCGTATGGGGGGAACACCATATATTTT. Translation gives CASSIMSYGGNTIYF.